This T cell receptor (beta chain) comes out of a study of T cell responses to AZD1222 COVID-19 vaccine. The V end lost 6 bases, the J end lost 1 base, and 10 bases lay between the germline ends. This CDR3 spans 15 amino acids. Germline CDR1 reads ENHRY; CDR2 reads SYGVKD. The assay was immunoSEQ multiplex PCR, and TCRdb's table has in-frame clones only and misses some. The sample lists about 180,000 clones, roughly 91% seen once, with 1.9% in the top ten. Regarding this clone: Its antigen is as yet unknown.

Study observations and caveats: Spike-specific TCR breadth and depth rose after two AZD1222 doses. Clonal diversity may have been underestimated in mostly white British donors. Vaccine-associated CD4 TCRs ranged over spike, dominating at 160-218 and 743-854. Regions left unmutated in variants are reportedly the target of nearly half of spike-specific TCRs.

Specimen: peripheral blood, collected 28 days after the second AZD1222 dose. The chain employs TRBV10-3 and TRBJ1-6; D remains unclear. This receptor was taken from an adult who received the AZD1222 COVID-19 vaccine. The CDR3 loop is CAISEIRSYNSPLHF. The CDR3 DNA reads as TGTGCCATCAGCGAGATTAGGTCCTATAATTCACCCCTCCACTTT.